What follows describes a single TCR beta chain. The target antigen is unknown. The identical CDR3 is also encoded by other nucleotide sequences in the sample. The data derive from a study of cytomegalovirus exposure and HLA in healthy donors. Study summary: The study placed roughly four fifths of its roughly 410 genotyped donors in the Caucasian-associated ancestry cluster. Study conclusions and caveats: HLA restriction was apparent for most CMV-associated TCR beta chains in a later analysis. When analyzed later, the rates of TCR association showed variation by HLA locus, with DRB1 the most and HLA-C the fewest.

Germline V gene data show CDR1 as SGHNT and CDR2 as YYREEE (reference sequence). The ends were cut back, 4 bases at V and 6 bases at J, with 20 bases in the middle. CDR3 length: 15 residues. Amplification used 60 Vbeta primers and 13 Jbeta primers. TCRdb's copy holds only in-frame clones and misses some; the assay was immunoSEQ multiplex PCR. The ten top clones account for around 0.95%, within a sample of about 210,000 clones. Sequencing was carried out using PBMCs. This rearrangement joins TRBV5-4 to TRBJ2-7; D is possibly TRBD2 (5 bases). This sequence was found in a woman aged 25 to 39 in good health and CMV-seropositive. The CDR3 DNA follows: TGTGCCAGCAGCCCATGGACGGGAAGTCACCGCGAGCAGTACTTC. This translates into CASSPWTGSHREQYF.